The entry below describes one TCR beta chain. This clonotype was observed a handful of times. No antigen is known for it. No clone much larger than this one lies a single base away; base qualities are absent. Including the terminal cysteine and phenylalanine, the CDR3 comprises 13 residues. Only CDR3 DNA is held: 39 bases, read in frame from base 1. From a lookup of the germline V gene (reference sequence), CDR1 and CDR2 are SEHNR and FQNEAQ. From V the trimming removes 5 bases and from J it removes 11 bases, while the gene matches leave 10 bases of the junction unaccounted for. The 40 or so donors, aged roughly 6 to 90 years, were systemically healthy Caucasian individuals from Russia. Each donor gave ten milliliters of peripheral blood, collected into EDTA-treated Vacutainer tubes. Ficoll-Paque density-gradient centrifugation was used to isolate PBMCs, with at least 6 million obtained per sample. Total RNA, at least 5 micrograms per sample, was extracted from PBMCs with Trizol reagent. The percentages of naive CD45RAhigh/CD27high T cells were determined by flow cytometry on a PBMC aliquot from every donor.

The data are from a study of blood T cells in healthy people across ages (dated by TCRdb to between 2014 and 2017). Regarding the research as a whole: In model experiments, template switching captured roughly one uniquely barcoded TCR beta cDNA molecule for every two T cells. The donors were divided into four age groups: young (average 16 years), middle-aged (approximately 39), aged (about 56) and long-lived (82). For two donors (one aged 18 to 29 and one aged 80 or older), the study analyzed two additional independent replicas of 1 million unique cDNA reads from the same blood draw. Donors of different ages were randomly distributed across sequencing lanes to avoid experimental bias. Age-related changes in TCR beta repertoire diversity were measured in the study by deep sequencing normalized with unique cDNA molecular identifiers.

Summary of the overall study and its limitations: Compared with the aged group, more naive CD4+ T cells, fewer expanded clones and increased TCR diversity were shown by the long-lived group, suggesting age selection. Observed TCR beta diversity correlated strongly with the percentage of naive T cells measured by flow cytometry. Estimates of total diversity from one million sequenced T cells were regarded as lower bounds and underestimates. The CMV infection status of donors was not known, potentially confounding age-related changes in expanded clonotypes. Conclusive comparison of naive and antigen-experienced compartments was prevented by the profiling of bulk unsorted PBMCs. Observed TCR beta diversity per million T cells fell roughly linearly with age, and a significant reduction was already apparent by age roughly 40.

The library was obtained by 5' RACE. The sequencer was an Illumina HiSeq 2500. A second roughly 7 to 12 cycle PCR used a sample-barcoded 5' primer and a J-beta primer mix. A template-switch 5' adaptor carrying 12 random nucleotides introduced a unique molecular identifier onto each TCR beta cDNA molecule. Each sample yielded at least 3 million CDR3-containing paired-end reads. First-strand cDNA was synthesized from all RNA with the Mint cDNA synthesis kit, primed by a TRBC-specific oligonucleotide. Following uracil-DNA glycosylase treatment, a first 18-cycle PCR with universal primers M1SS and BC2_uni_R was performed on all cDNA. The published analysis was carried out like this. Each sample was normalized by randomly selecting 1 million high-quality reads, each carrying a distinct molecular identifier. Reads sharing molecular identifiers were discarded rather than binned into consensus sequences. MiTCR, set to a Q25 quality threshold and the strictest error-elimination algorithm, was used for CDR3 identification, clonotype clustering and error correction. A nonparametric unseen species model with Euler transformation was used to estimate a lower bound on total TCR beta diversity. The raw public reads went through TCRdb reprocessing: fastp at Q25, MiXCR clone calling, in-frame beta chains kept. Rows are combined by CDR3 protein, so each entry shows the most common genes and DNA. The V and J calls and clone size are TCRdb's, not the authors'. The sample table shows around 1,000,000 distinct CDR3 sequences, and around two fifths are seen once. The ten largest make up approximately 14% of the sample.

The chain uses TRBV7-9 and TRBJ2-5, with TRBD1 identical over 8 junction bases. The source of this sequence is a man younger than 30 in good health. Specimen: blood. The CDR3 region reads CASSLDRVNEQYF. The bases are TGTGCCAGCAGCCTGGACAGGGTCAATGAGCAGTACTTC.